The 8 T cell receptor beta chains presented below share a single source sample, sequenced in a study of T-cell reconstitution after alpha-beta-depleted transplantation in children. The TCRbeta library incorporated unique molecular identifiers. MiXCR, applied by TCRdb to the PCR reads, yields one record per CDR3 protein. The sample yields about 97,000 distinct CDR3 sequences, 4.5% to 7.5% seen once. Source: PBMCs, mostly from graft donor cells, taken 60 days after TCRalphabeta/CD19-depleted stem cell transplant. These receptors were taken from a female patient aged 2 to 10 who had a stem cell transplant for Fanconi anemia, so the T cells may come from the graft donor.

This clonotype showed up many times. The chain couples TRBV2 to TRBJ2-5; 8 bases map to TRBD2. Germline V gene data show CDR1 as SNHLY and CDR2 as FYNNEI. V was clipped by 7 bases and J by 5 bases; unmatched bases: 3. The CDR3 sequence is 12 residues long. The CDR3 coding sequence is TGTGCCAGCACGACTAGCGCGGAGACCCAGTACTTC. Its translation: CASTTSAETQYF.

The chain couples TRBV5-1 to TRBJ2-3; possibly TRBD1 or TRBD2 for D (5 bases each). Per the germline V gene, CDR1 is SGHRS and CDR2 is YFSETQ. Trimming cost V 9 bases and J 0 bases, with 20 bases left between them. This CDR3 region has 16 residues. CDR3 sequence (DNA): TGCGCCATGGGCCCCCGGGACGCTACTAGCACAGATACGCAGTATTTT. Amino acids: CAMGPRDATSTDTQYF.

This clonotype was observed many times. V is TRBV2 and J is TRBJ2-2, with 7 bases lining up with TRBD1. The CDR3 is 15 amino acids. CDR1 and CDR2 (germline): SNHLY, FYNNEI. Trimming cost V 7 bases and J 5 bases; bases outside gene matches: 10. The CDR3 protein is CASTRSWDRTGELFF. The CDR3 region has the DNA TGTGCCAGCACGCGGAGTTGGGACAGAACCGGGGAGCTGTTTTTT.

J is TRBJ2-3 and V is TRBV5-1; 11 bases line up with TRBD2. Germline values: CDR1 SGHRS, CDR2 YFSETQ. J lost 1 base, V lost 2 bases, and 9 bases had no gene match. The CDR3 has 18 amino acids. Written as DNA, the CDR3 is TGCGCCAGCAGCTTATTTAGCGGGGGGGGGCGAGGCACAGATACGCAGTATTTT. As protein: CASSLFSGGGRGTDTQYF.

This clonotype was seen at least ten times. V and J are TRBV14 and TRBJ2-7; TRBD2 matches 11 bases. Germline V gene data show CDR1 as SGHDN and CDR2 as FVKESK. Germline trimming cut 4 bases from V and 3 bases from J; bases unmatched to any gene: 5. The CDR3 extends over 15 amino acids. CDR3 nucleotide sequence: TGTGCCAGCAGCCTTCGACTAGCGGGGAACTACGAGCAGTACTTC. It codes for CASSLRLAGNYEQYF.

This clonotype appeared many times. The chain couples TRBV11-2 to TRBJ2-1; tentatively, D is TRBD2 (6 bases). V lost 1 base to trimming and J lost 4 bases, with 20 bases between them. The V gene's germline CDR1 is SGHAT and CDR2 FQNNGV. The CDR3 spans 18 residues. CDR3 protein: CASSLGPGLPWGYNEQFF. The CDR3 DNA is TGTGCCAGCAGCTTAGGTCCGGGACTCCCCTGGGGGTACAATGAGCAGTTCTTC.

This clonotype was observed a few times. This chain joins TRBV5-1 and TRBJ2-5, with a tentative D call TRBD1 (5 bases). The germline V and J ends were trimmed by 5 bases and 5 bases, with 16 bases remaining between them. This CDR3 region has 14 residues. From germline, CDR1 is SGHRS and CDR2 YFSETQ. CDR3 nucleotides: TGCGCCAGCAGGCCTGAAGACAGAAGGGAGACCCAGTACTTC. Its translation: CASRPEDRRETQYF.

This clonotype has a count of ten or more. The J gene is TRBJ2-4, the V gene TRBV28; D uncertain. Germline lookup yields CDR1 MDHEN and CDR2 SYDVKM. The CDR3 has 14 residues. Trimming left V 3 bases short and J 5 bases short, with 11 bases between. This chain's CDR3 is CASSLIGNQNIQYF. The CDR3 DNA sequence: TGTGCCAGCAGTTTGATTGGCAATCAAAACATTCAGTACTTC.